This is a list of T cell receptor beta chains from one sample in a study of T cells expressing NK-cell markers. TCRdb reanalyzed the 5' RACE reads and collapses them to one entry per CDR3 protein, without DNA. The sample table includes 350,000 to 400,000 distinct CDR3 sequences. Source material: blood T cells: a sorted CD56 or NKG2C T cell subset, CD4+ or CD8+ T cells, or bulk PBMC T cells (not recorded which). The receptors were sampled from a woman aged 45 to 65 in good health. CDR3s include the opening cysteine and the closing phenylalanine or tryptophan.

V gene,J gene,CDR3 protein
TRBV20-1,TRBJ2-7,CSASAAFPYEQYF
TRBV24-1,TRBJ2-5,CATSEMGKQETQYF
TRBV7-8,TRBJ2-2,CASKGDLRGGELFF
TRBV20-1,TRBJ1-1,CSARDPDRAMNTEAFF
TRBV2,TRBJ2-5,CASTGLAGGFETQYF
TRBV7-2,TRBJ1-5,CASSLLGWNQPQHF
TRBV2,TRBJ2-7,CASQTAFAGGEQYF
TRBV5-1,TRBJ2-3,CASSLDHSSSTDTQYF
TRBV5-1,TRBJ2-1,CASSLGLEGSGEQFF
TRBV5-1,TRBJ1-1,CASSLLQRDTEAFF
TRBV11-3,TRBJ2-5,CASSPRREDAQYF
TRBV6-5,TRBJ2-1,CASSLLAGLSYNEQFF
TRBV10-3,TRBJ2-2,CAINSAAGPGTGELFF
TRBV29-1,TRBJ2-1,CSVTGTGNPNEQFF
TRBV14,TRBJ1-5,CASSAQGNQPQHF
TRBV18,TRBJ2-7,CASSPTVGFMSYEQYF
TRBV7-8,TRBJ1-5,CASSLLVGQPQHF
TRBV7-8,TRBJ2-1,CASSKRDGGGTSGNEQFF
TRBV5-1,TRBJ2-2,CASSLDLNTGELFF
TRBV20-1,TRBJ2-5,CSAVLDRGPGETQYF
TRBV18,TRBJ2-1,CASSPTLTSGYNEQFF
TRBV6-5,TRBJ1-3,CASSYPPRNTIYF
TRBV7-2,TRBJ2-2,CASSSGTSGRSSWGGELFF
TRBV12-3/TRBV12-4,TRBJ2-3,CASSPIGADTQYF
TRBV12-3/TRBV12-4,TRBJ2-3,CASSPRDTDTQYF
TRBV29-1,TRBJ2-1,CSGEQDPNEQFF
TRBV29-1,TRBJ2-5,CSVARGSQETQYF
TRBV5-5,TRBJ2-3,CASSLGVVWTQYF
TRBV5-4,TRBJ2-1,CASSPADYNEQFF
TRBV18,TRBJ2-5,CASSPPRTSQETQYF
TRBV21-1,TRBJ2-6,CASSKVVGVTGDSGANVLTF
TRBV12-3/TRBV12-4,TRBJ2-1,CASSPLENEQFF
TRBV30,TRBJ1-5,CAWSVVGSNQPQHF
TRBV15,TRBJ2-4,CATSKMDFTLAKNIQYF
TRBV29-1,TRBJ1-1,CSVEHRPNTEAFF
TRBV20-1,TRBJ1-3,CSAGTGTDSGNTIYF
TRBV20-1,TRBJ2-1,CSADPGSMFNEQFF
TRBV5-1,TRBJ1-1,CATRAGDMNTEAFF
TRBV7-8,TRBJ1-1,CASSFTPGQHTEAFF
TRBV15,TRBJ2-1,CATSRDLDEQFF
TRBV29-1,TRBJ1-6,CSVGQGGNSPLHF
TRBV20-1,TRBJ2-1,CSARGQSYNEQFF
TRBV4-1,TRBJ1-5,CASSTEDGNNQPQHF
TRBV27,TRBJ1-2,CASSPQVLGSNYGYTF
TRBV2,TRBJ2-1,CASRDPLRGNPNEQFF
TRBV2,TRBJ2-1,CASSELAGVDEQFF
TRBV6-5,TRBJ2-5,CASSYSGGLQETQYF
TRBV24-1,TRBJ2-2,CATRGHSNTGELFF
TRBV5-1,TRBJ1-1,CASSLWDRVTGGTEAFF
TRBV7-9,TRBJ2-1,CASSIKREGSYNEQFF
TRBV12-3/TRBV12-4,TRBJ2-2,CASSLTRTGELFF
TRBV21-1,TRBJ2-5,CASSLQHALAGEGETQYF
TRBV5-1,TRBJ2-7,CASSQDRLYDDEQYF
TRBV4-1,TRBJ2-7,CASSQRSSSYEQYF
TRBV19,TRBJ2-7,CASSIAQDRVHEQYF
TRBV20-1,TRBJ2-1,CSAATLGGWDNEQFF
TRBV29-1,TRBJ1-4,CSVLRGPDEKLFF
TRBV20-1,TRBJ2-3,CSARDSWTSGSLDTQYF
TRBV12-3/TRBV12-4,TRBJ1-1,CASSTGGPEAFF
TRBV5-1,TRBJ2-2,CASSLKAGNTGELFF